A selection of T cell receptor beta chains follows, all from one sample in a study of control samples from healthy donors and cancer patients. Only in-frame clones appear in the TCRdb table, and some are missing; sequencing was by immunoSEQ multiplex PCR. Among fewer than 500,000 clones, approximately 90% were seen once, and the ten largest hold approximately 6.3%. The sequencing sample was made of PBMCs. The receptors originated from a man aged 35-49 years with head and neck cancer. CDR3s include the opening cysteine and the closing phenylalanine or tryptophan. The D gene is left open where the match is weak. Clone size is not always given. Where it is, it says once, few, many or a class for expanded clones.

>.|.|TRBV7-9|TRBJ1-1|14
TGTGCCAGCAGCTTAGAGGCCCTCAACACTGAAGCTTTCTTT
CASSLEALNTEAFF
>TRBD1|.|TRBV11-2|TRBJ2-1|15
TGTGCCAGCAGCTTAGCCCCGACAGGGTACAATGAGCAGTTCTTC
CASSLAPTGYNEQFF
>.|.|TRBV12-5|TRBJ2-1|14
TGTGCTAGTGGAAACAGGGAGATTTTCAATGAGCAGTTCTTC
CASGNREIFNEQFF
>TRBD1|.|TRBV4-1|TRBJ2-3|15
TGCGCCAGCAGCTCACAGGGGGCGGGCACAGATACGCAGTATTTT
CASSSQGAGTDTQYF
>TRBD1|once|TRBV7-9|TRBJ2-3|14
TGTGCCAGCAGCTCCGGGACAGCCACAGATACGCAGTATTTT
CASSSGTATDTQYF
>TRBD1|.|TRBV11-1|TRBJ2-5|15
TGTGCCAGCAGCGACCGGGACAGGGGGCAGGAGACCCAGTACTTC
CASSDRDRGQETQYF
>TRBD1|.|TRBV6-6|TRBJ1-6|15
TGTGCCAGCAGTAGCCGGGACAGGGTAATTCTGGCCCTCCACTTT
CASSSRDRVILALHF
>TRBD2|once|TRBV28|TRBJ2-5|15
TGTGCCAGCAGTACTCCGACTAGCGGGCAAGAGACCCAGTACTTC
CASSTPTSGQETQYF
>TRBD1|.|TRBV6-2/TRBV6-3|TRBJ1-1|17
TGTGCCAGCAGTTACACGGATACAGGGGGATGGAACACTGAAGCTTTCTTT
CASSYTDTGGWNTEAFF
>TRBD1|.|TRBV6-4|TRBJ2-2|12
TGTGCCAGTAGACAGGGAGCCGGGGAGCTGTTTTTT
CASRQGAGELFF
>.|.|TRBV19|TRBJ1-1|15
TGTGCCAGTAAAATACTAGGGGTAATGGACACTGAAGCTTTCTTT
CASKILGVMDTEAFF
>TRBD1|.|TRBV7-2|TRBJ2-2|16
TGTGCCAGCAGCTTAACTGGGACAGCGAACACCGGGGAGCTGTTTTTT
CASSLTGTANTGELFF
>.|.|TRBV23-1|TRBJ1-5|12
TGCGCCAGCAGCCTCAAGAATCAGCCCCAGCATTTT
CASSLKNQPQHF
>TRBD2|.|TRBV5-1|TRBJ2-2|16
TGCGCCAGCAGCTTGCGAGCGGGAGGGGACACCGGGGAGCTGTTTTTT
CASSLRAGGDTGELFF
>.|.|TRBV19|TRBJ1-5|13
TGTGCCAGTAGCTCAACAGGGTACCAGCCCCAGCATTTT
CASSSTGYQPQHF
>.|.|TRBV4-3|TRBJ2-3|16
TGCGCCAGCAGCCAATCGAGTCGGGATCCCCCAGATACGCAGTATTTT
CASSQSSRDPPDTQYF
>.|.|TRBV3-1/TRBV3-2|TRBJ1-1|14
TGTGCCAGCAGCCAAGGGTGGGCCAGGGGAGAAGCTTTCTTT
CASSQGWARGEAFF
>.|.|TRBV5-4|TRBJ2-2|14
TGTGCCAGCAGCTTAGACTTCGGTGAGGCGGAGCTGTTTTTT
CASSLDFGEAELFF
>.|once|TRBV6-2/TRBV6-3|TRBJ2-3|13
TGTGCCAGCAGTTACTCGCGGGAAGATACGCAGTATTTT
CASSYSREDTQYF
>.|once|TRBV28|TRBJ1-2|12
TGTGCCAGCCGAAGTAGGGGATTCGGCTACACCTTC
CASRSRGFGYTF
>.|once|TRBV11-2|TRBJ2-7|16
TGTGCCAGCAGCTCCCTTAGCCCCCCGATTAGCTACGAGCAGTACTTC
CASSSLSPPISYEQYF
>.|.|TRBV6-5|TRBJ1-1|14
TGTGCCAGCAGTTGGCAGGGCGTGGACACTGAAGCTTTCTTT
CASSWQGVDTEAFF
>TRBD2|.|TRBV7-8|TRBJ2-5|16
TGTGCCAGCAGGCCCGCCAGCGGGAGGGTGGAGGAGACCCAGTACTTC
CASRPASGRVEETQYF
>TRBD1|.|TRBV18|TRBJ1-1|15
TGTGCCAGCTCACCGGGACAGGGGGCAAACACTGAAGCTTTCTTT
CASSPGQGANTEAFF
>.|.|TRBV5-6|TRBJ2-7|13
TGTGCCAGCAGCTCTATGGGAGGTCTCGAGCAGTACTTC
CASSSMGGLEQYF
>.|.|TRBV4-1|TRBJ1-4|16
TGCGCCAGCAGCCAAGATCCCCCACAATTTTACGAAAAACTGTTTTTT
CASSQDPPQFYEKLFF
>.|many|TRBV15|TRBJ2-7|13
TGTGCCACCAGCAGAGACAGTTCCTACGAGCAGTACTTC
CATSRDSSYEQYF
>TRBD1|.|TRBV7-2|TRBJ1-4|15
TGTGCCAGCAGCTTAGGGACAGGCTCTAATGAAAAACTGTTTTTT
CASSLGTGSNEKLFF
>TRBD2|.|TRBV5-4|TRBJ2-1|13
TGTGCCAGCAGCTTGGGGCTAGCGGTTGAGCAGTTCTTC
CASSLGLAVEQFF
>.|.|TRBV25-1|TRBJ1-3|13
TGTGCCAGCAGTTGGGGCAGTGGAAACACCATATATTTT
CASSWGSGNTIYF
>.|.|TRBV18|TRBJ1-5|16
TGTGCCAGCTCACCCGCGGGGGGATATAGCAATCAGCCCCAGCATTTT
CASSPAGGYSNQPQHF
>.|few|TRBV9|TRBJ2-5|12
TGTGCCAGCAGCGTAGACGAGGAGACCCAGTACTTC
CASSVDEETQYF
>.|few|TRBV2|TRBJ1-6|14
TGTGCCAGCAGTGAAAGGGTAGGGGACTCACCCCTCCACTTT
CASSERVGDSPLHF
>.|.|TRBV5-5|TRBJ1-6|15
TGTGCCAGCAGCGGATCGGGACGGGAGAATTCACCCCTCCACTTT
CASSGSGRENSPLHF
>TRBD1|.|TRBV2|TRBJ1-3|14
TGTGCCAGCAGTCCAGGGGGCTCTGGAAACACCATATATTTT
CASSPGGSGNTIYF
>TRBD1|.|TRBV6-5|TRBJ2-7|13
TGTGCCAGCAGGACAGGGGGCATCTACGAGCAGTACTTC
CASRTGGIYEQYF
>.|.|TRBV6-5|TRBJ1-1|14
TGTGCCAGCAGACCCGAAACAGAAAACACTGAAGCTTTCTTT
CASRPETENTEAFF
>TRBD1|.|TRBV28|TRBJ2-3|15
TGTGCCAGCCAAGCTGACAGGGGGCTCACAGATACGCAGTATTTT
CASQADRGLTDTQYF
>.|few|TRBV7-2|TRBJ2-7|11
TGTGCCAGCAGTCAGGGCGAATACGGGTACTTC
CASSQGEYGYF
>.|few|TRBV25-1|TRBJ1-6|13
TGTGCCAGCAGTGAATCGGTGTCTTCACCCCTCCACTTT
CASSESVSSPLHF
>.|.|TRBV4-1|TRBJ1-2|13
TGCGCCAGCAGCCAAGTTCCTAACTATGGCTACACCTTC
CASSQVPNYGYTF
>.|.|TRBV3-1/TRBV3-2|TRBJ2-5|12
TGTGCCAGCAGCCAATTTATAGAGACCCAGTACTTC
CASSQFIETQYF
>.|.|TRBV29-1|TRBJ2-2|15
TGCAGCGTTGAATCCGGGTCGCGAAGCACCGGGGAGCTGTTTTTT
CSVESGSRSTGELFF
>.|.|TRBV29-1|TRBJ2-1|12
TGCAGCGTTGGGGGCGGCGGCAATGAGCAGTTCTTC
CSVGGGGNEQFF
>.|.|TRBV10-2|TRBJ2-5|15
TGCGCCAGCAGTGAGATGCCCATACCCCAGCAGACCCAGTACTTC
CASSEMPIPQQTQYF
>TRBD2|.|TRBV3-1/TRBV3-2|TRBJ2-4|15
TGTGCCAGCAGTCGCGCTAGCGGGGGCAAAAACATTCAGTACTTC
CASSRASGGKNIQYF
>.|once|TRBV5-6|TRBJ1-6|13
TGTGCCAGCGGGTTTTCCTATAATTCACCCCTCCACTTT
CASGFSYNSPLHF
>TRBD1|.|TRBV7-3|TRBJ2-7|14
TGTGCCAGCAGCCCTGGACAGGGAATCTACGAGCAGTACTTC
CASSPGQGIYEQYF
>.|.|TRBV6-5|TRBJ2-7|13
TGTGCCAGCAGTCGACAGGCGGTATACGAGCAGTACTTC
CASSRQAVYEQYF
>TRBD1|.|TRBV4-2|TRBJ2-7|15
TGTGCCAGCAGCCCTGGACAGGGAGTCTCCTACGAGCAGTACTTC
CASSPGQGVSYEQYF
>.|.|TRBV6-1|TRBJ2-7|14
TGTGCCAGCAGTGAAGGAACGTTTACCTACGAGCAGTACTTC
CASSEGTFTYEQYF
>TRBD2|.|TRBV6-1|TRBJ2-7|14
TGTGCCAGCAGTGTAGCGGGGGGCTCCTACGAGCAGTACTTC
CASSVAGGSYEQYF
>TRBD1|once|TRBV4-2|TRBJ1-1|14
TGTGCCAGCAGCCAAGTTTCCGGGACAGGGGCGGCTTTCTTT
CASSQVSGTGAAFF